A selection of T cell receptor beta chains follows, all from one sample in a study of cytomegalovirus exposure and HLA in healthy donors. Sequencing was performed with immunoSEQ multiplex PCR; in TCRdb, only in-frame clones are kept and a portion is missing. Here the sample spans 200,000 to 250,000 clones, 85% to 90% being singletons. The specimen was PBMCs. Source of these receptors: a human donor in good health. Both conserved end residues are part of each CDR3. Each record gives: CDR3 protein, CDR3 length, V gene, clone size. The size entry is marked missing in some rows and otherwise reads once, few, many or a size class.

CDR3 protein: CASSFGVDYGYTF
CDR3 length: 13
V gene: TRBV7-8
clone size: once

CDR3 protein: CASSLSSSSLNTGELFF
CDR3 length: 17
V gene: TRBV5-8
clone size: .

CDR3 protein: CASSLDRGGGANVLTF
CDR3 length: 16
V gene: TRBV5-1
clone size: once

CDR3 protein: CASSLGRAGGSDEQYF
CDR3 length: 16
V gene: TRBV5-1
clone size: .

CDR3 protein: CASSGGQGKQPQHF
CDR3 length: 14
V gene: TRBV6-1
clone size: .

CDR3 protein: CASSFRDQNNEQFF
CDR3 length: 14
V gene: TRBV5-4
clone size: once

CDR3 protein: CASSSPGFSGANVLTF
CDR3 length: 16
V gene: TRBV7-2
clone size: .

CDR3 protein: CASLGVSRSSYEQYF
CDR3 length: 15
V gene: TRBV2
clone size: .

CDR3 protein: CASRLIGGGVYNEQFF
CDR3 length: 16
V gene: TRBV5-1
clone size: .

CDR3 protein: CASSLRHRGDYGYTF
CDR3 length: 15
V gene: TRBV5-4
clone size: few

CDR3 protein: CASSPAGLAGELFF
CDR3 length: 14
V gene: TRBV7-6
clone size: few

CDR3 protein: CASSQREQETQYF
CDR3 length: 13
V gene: TRBV19
clone size: .

CDR3 protein: CASSLAGAIQETQYF
CDR3 length: 15
V gene: TRBV7-9
clone size: .

CDR3 protein: CASSPYGDTQYF
CDR3 length: 12
V gene: TRBV18
clone size: once

CDR3 protein: CAIRNTPTGVDYGYTF
CDR3 length: 16
V gene: TRBV10-3
clone size: .

CDR3 protein: CASSFVSGYTF
CDR3 length: 11
V gene: TRBV28
clone size: .

CDR3 protein: CASSPPPRRGEQHF
CDR3 length: 14
V gene: TRBV11-2
clone size: .

CDR3 protein: CASSLAPKSSYNEQFF
CDR3 length: 16
V gene: TRBV5-1
clone size: .

CDR3 protein: CSARGGREQFF
CDR3 length: 11
V gene: TRBV20-1
clone size: .

CDR3 protein: CASSSRTGTTEAFF
CDR3 length: 14
V gene: TRBV27
clone size: .

CDR3 protein: CASSLTGTGALTQYF
CDR3 length: 15
V gene: TRBV11-2
clone size: .

CDR3 protein: CASSRSTHEKLFF
CDR3 length: 13
V gene: TRBV7-7
clone size: .

CDR3 protein: CASSQASTGELFF
CDR3 length: 13
V gene: TRBV4-2
clone size: .

CDR3 protein: CASSKRGETGCNQPQHF
CDR3 length: 17
V gene: TRBV21-1
clone size: .

CDR3 protein: CASRSGLGEYNEQFF
CDR3 length: 15
V gene: TRBV2
clone size: .

CDR3 protein: CASILIAGTGELFF
CDR3 length: 14
V gene: TRBV7-9
clone size: .

CDR3 protein: CASSLVGTNNEQFF
CDR3 length: 14
V gene: TRBV7-9
clone size: .

CDR3 protein: CASSLLAGVVTDTQYF
CDR3 length: 16
V gene: TRBV13
clone size: .

CDR3 protein: CASSFPWTSGRGSYEQYF
CDR3 length: 18
V gene: TRBV13
clone size: .

CDR3 protein: CASSVDQGTYEQYF
CDR3 length: 14
V gene: TRBV9
clone size: .

CDR3 protein: CSGAAGENNEQFF
CDR3 length: 13
V gene: TRBV18
clone size: .

CDR3 protein: CAWGDRGQAGELFF
CDR3 length: 14
V gene: TRBV30
clone size: .

CDR3 protein: CASSEPGKETQYF
CDR3 length: 13
V gene: TRBV25-1
clone size: .

CDR3 protein: CSAKDREAFF
CDR3 length: 10
V gene: TRBV20-1
clone size: .

CDR3 protein: CASSDEGRGEQFF
CDR3 length: 13
V gene: TRBV2
clone size: once

CDR3 protein: CAWTPHPGDGYTF
CDR3 length: 13
V gene: TRBV30
clone size: .

CDR3 protein: CASSLGSGRRGNNQPQHF
CDR3 length: 18
V gene: TRBV5-1
clone size: .

CDR3 protein: CASIGGTGGNSPLHF
CDR3 length: 15
V gene: TRBV2
clone size: .

CDR3 protein: CASRRGGGNQPQHF
CDR3 length: 14
V gene: TRBV6-1
clone size: few

CDR3 protein: CASSLASGRSYEQYF
CDR3 length: 15
V gene: TRBV7-2
clone size: once

CDR3 protein: CASSVPGLAGGGELFF
CDR3 length: 16
V gene: TRBV9
clone size: .

CDR3 protein: CASSPAGGTGELFF
CDR3 length: 14
V gene: TRBV25-1
clone size: .

CDR3 protein: CASSSGRGSYNEQFF
CDR3 length: 15
V gene: TRBV5-4
clone size: .

CDR3 protein: CASQGVRNTIYF
CDR3 length: 12
V gene: TRBV9
clone size: .

CDR3 protein: CASSQDLAGGSTDTQYF
CDR3 length: 17
V gene: TRBV4-2
clone size: .

CDR3 protein: CAWSVRIQGEQYF
CDR3 length: 13
V gene: TRBV30
clone size: .

CDR3 protein: CASSRGPNNEQFF
CDR3 length: 13
V gene: TRBV13
clone size: once

CDR3 protein: CASSQLGGPDNEQFF
CDR3 length: 15
V gene: TRBV4-3
clone size: .

CDR3 protein: CASINPTGISGNYGYTF
CDR3 length: 17
V gene: TRBV5-6
clone size: once

CDR3 protein: CASRLDRATGENYGYTF
CDR3 length: 17
V gene: TRBV6-4
clone size: .